Given below is one T cell receptor (beta chain) in context. The data derive from a study of blood T cell repertoires in COVID-19. Authors' methods: For nucleated cells, counts were estimated from reference gene primer amplification. TCRdb's copy holds only in-frame clones and misses some; the assay was immunoSEQ multiplex PCR. V and J calls and clone size follow that table, whereas D and trimming were derived from the DNA. The sample consists of 150,000 to 200,000 clones, 80% to 85% of them appearing once. V shed 5 bases and J 2 bases; nucleotides not matched to a gene: 7. The CDR3 sequence is 16 residues long. Germline CDR1 SGHTA, CDR2 FQGNSA.

The receptor comes from a woman aged 60-75 years with acute or convalescent COVID-19. The chain links TRBV7-2 to TRBJ2-2; 8 bases align to TRBD2. Sequencing input: peripheral blood. The CDR3 here is CASSQAAGGNTGELFF. The CDR3 DNA follows: TGTGCCAGCAGCCAAGCGGCGGGGGGAAACACCGGGGAGCTGTTTTTT.